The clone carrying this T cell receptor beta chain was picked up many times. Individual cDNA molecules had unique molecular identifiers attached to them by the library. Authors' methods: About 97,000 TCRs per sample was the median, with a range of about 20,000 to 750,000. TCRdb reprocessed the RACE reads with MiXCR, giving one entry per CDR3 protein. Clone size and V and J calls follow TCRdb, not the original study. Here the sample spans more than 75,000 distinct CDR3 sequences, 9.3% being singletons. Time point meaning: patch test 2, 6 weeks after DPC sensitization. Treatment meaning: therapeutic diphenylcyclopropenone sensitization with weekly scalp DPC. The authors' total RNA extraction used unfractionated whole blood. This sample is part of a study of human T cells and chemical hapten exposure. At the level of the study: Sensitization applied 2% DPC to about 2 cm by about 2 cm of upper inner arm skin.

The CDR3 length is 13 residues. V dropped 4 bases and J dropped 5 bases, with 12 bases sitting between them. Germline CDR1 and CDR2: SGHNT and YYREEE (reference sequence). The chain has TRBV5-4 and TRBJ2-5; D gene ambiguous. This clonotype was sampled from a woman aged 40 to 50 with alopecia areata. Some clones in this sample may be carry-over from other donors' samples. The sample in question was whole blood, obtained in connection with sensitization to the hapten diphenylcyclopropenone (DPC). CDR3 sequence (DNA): TGTGCCAGCAGCCGCTGGGGTGGGGAGACCCAGTACTTC. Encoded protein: CASSRWGGETQYF.